The entry that follows covers one T cell receptor beta chain sequence. Its antigen is unidentified. The data originate from a study of response to subunit inactivated influenza vaccine. Study results and caveats: There was a suggestion from the authors that each seasonal influenza vaccination recruits few new T cells.

Each CDR3 protein is one row after TCRdb ran MiXCR on the RT-PCR reads. The data contain some 300,000 distinct CDR3 sequences, around 20% of them singletons. The sequences come from PBMCs from blood, collected around 22 months after vaccination. This receptor was identified in a man aged 50 to 75 who received an inactivated influenza vaccine.

CDR3 sequence (DNA): TGTGCCAGCAGCCGCCAGGGGGGATTGGGAGATACGCAGTATTTT. Translation: CASSRQGGLGDTQYF. This rearrangement joins TRBV3-1 to TRBJ2-3, with D possibly matching TRBD1 (7 bases). The V gene's germline CDR1 is LGHDT and CDR2 YNNKEL (reference sequence). Trimming pared 4 bases from V and 5 bases from J, leaving 16 bases between. The CDR3 is 15 residues long.